The 21 T cell receptor beta chains presented below share a single source sample, sequenced in a study of blood T cell repertoires in COVID-19. Assay: immunoSEQ multiplex PCR; the TCRdb copy retains only in-frame clones and omits some. The sample contains roughly 200,000 clones, about 83% of which appear only once. The sample taken for sequencing was peripheral blood. These receptor sequences come from a person aged 65 to 85 with COVID-19, enrolled during active disease.

The chain carries TRBV6-5 and TRBJ2-1; 9 nucleotides agree with TRBD2. V lost 6 bases, J lost 4 bases, and 4 bases stayed unmatched. The CDR3 loop spans 14 amino acids. The V gene's germline CDR1 is MNHEY and CDR2 SVGAGI. The CDR3 is CASSVTSGYNEQFF. The DNA for the CDR3 is TGTGCCAGCAGCGTGACTAGCGGATACAATGAGCAGTTCTTC.

The V gene is TRBV28, the J gene TRBJ2-5; 8 bases align to TRBD1. J was trimmed by 5 bases and V by 7 bases; bases with no gene match: 6. Per germline, CDR1 MDHEN and CDR2 SYDVKM. This CDR3 comprises 13 residues. DNA of the CDR3: TGTGCCAGCATCCGACAGGGGTTGGAGACCCAGTACTTC. The encoded protein is CASIRQGLETQYF.

The rearrangement uses TRBV28 and TRBJ1-2; 9 bases are shared with TRBD1. Germline V gives CDR1 MDHEN, CDR2 SYDVKM. The length of the CDR3 is 15 residues. V lost 7 bases to trimming and J lost 5 bases; unmatched junction nucleotides: 11. CDR3 protein: CASKRGTGRAYGYTF. CDR3 in DNA: TGTGCCAGCAAAAGAGGGACAGGGAGAGCATATGGCTACACCTTC.

The genes are TRBV4-2 and TRBJ1-5, with D unresolved. The CDR3 contains 15 residues. From germline, CDR1 is LGHNA and CDR2 YNFKEQ. V lost 4 bases, J lost 3 bases, and 13 bases lay in between. CDR3 protein: CASSPLGENNQPQHF. For the CDR3, the DNA is TGTGCCAGCAGCCCTCTAGGAGAAAACAATCAGCCCCAGCATTTT.

This chain uses TRBV5-4 with TRBJ2-3; 8 positions match TRBD2. The CDR3 is 15 amino acids. The ends lost 4 bases at V and 2 bases at J; junction bases unmatched: 6. Germline V gene sequence: CDR1 SGHNT, CDR2 YYREEE (reference sequence). The CDR3 protein is CASSRGGPITDTQYF. CDR3 nucleotides: TGTGCCAGCAGCCGGGGGGGGCCGATCACAGATACGCAGTATTTT.

The chain employs TRBV6-5 and TRBJ2-1, with 7 bases fitting TRBD2. This CDR3 is built from 13 residues. Germline CDR1 MNHEY, CDR2 SVGAGI. The V and J ends lost 10 bases and 4 bases, in that order; junction bases with no gene match: 7. CDR3 in amino acids: CATTGGSYNEQFF. CDR3 bases: TGTGCCACGACGGGAGGTAGTTACAATGAGCAGTTCTTC.

V usage is TRBV5-4 and J usage is TRBJ2-5; TRBD2 aligns across 9 bases. The germline CDR1 and CDR2 sequences are SGHNT and YYREEE (reference sequence). Trimming cost V 4 bases and J 4 bases; bases outside gene matches: 8. The CDR3 is made up of 15 amino acids. The CDR3 DNA sequence: TGTGCCAGCAGCCCGCGGGGGGGAGTAAGAGAGACCCAGTACTTC. It codes for CASSPRGGVRETQYF.

The rearrangement uses TRBV9 and TRBJ1-1; D perhaps matches TRBD1 (5 bases). V lost 0 bases, J lost 5 bases, and 11 bases lay in between. The CDR3 loop spans 14 amino acids. The germline V gene encodes CDR1 SGDLS and CDR2 YYNGEE. The CDR3 sequence is CASSVGGELTEAFF. CDR3 nucleotides: TGTGCCAGCAGCGTAGGGGGGGAGCTGACTGAAGCTTTCTTT.

The rearrangement links TRBV4-1 to TRBJ2-7, with D perhaps matching TRBD1 (5 bases). Trimming pared 1 base from V and 4 bases from J, leaving 11 bases between. The CDR3 has 14 residues. Germline CDR1 is MGHRA and CDR2 is YSYEKL. CDR3 bases: TGCGCCAGCAGCCAAGCCTCCCAGGGTTACGAGCAGTACTTC. Translated, it gives CASSQASQGYEQYF.

The V call is TRBV4-3, the J call TRBJ1-4; 9 bases map to TRBD1. The CDR3 is 19 amino acids. Germline CDR1 is LGHNA and CDR2 is YSLEER. Trimming took 3 bases from V and 6 from J; bases not matched to a gene: 17. The CDR3 nucleotides read TGCGCCAGCAGCCAGATATCGGGGACAGGGAAGGATGGTGATGAAAAACTGTTTTTT. This encodes CASSQISGTGKDGDEKLFF.

The rearrangement links TRBV2 to TRBJ1-1; 7 bases align to TRBD1. CDR1 is SNHLY and CDR2 is FYNNEI in the germline V gene. This CDR3 spans 17 amino acids. The ends lost 2 bases at V and 3 bases at J; junction bases unmatched: 12. CDR3 in DNA: TGTGCCAGCAGTGAACGGACAGGAAGGAAGGATGACACTGAAGCTTTCTTT. Encoded protein: CASSERTGRKDDTEAFF.

The J gene is TRBJ2-7, the V gene TRBV21-1; the D call in the table, TRBD1, was not verified against the DNA. TRBV21-1 is tagged as a pseudogene. The CDR3 loop spans 14 amino acids. CDR3 bases: TGTGCCAGCAGTGGCCCTCACCAGACCTACGAGCAGTACTTC. Protein: CASSGPHQTYEQYF.

This clone was seen more than once but under ten times. This chain links TRBV6-1 with TRBJ2-5, with D tentatively TRBD1 (6 bases). CDR3 length equals 15 residues. Deletions cut 2 bases from V and 1 base from J, with 11 bases between. Germline CDR1 reads MNHNS; CDR2 reads SASEGT. CDR3 protein: CASSESPGAQETQYF. CDR3 DNA sequence: TGTGCCAGCAGTGAATCTCCAGGGGCCCAAGAGACCCAGTACTTC.

This chain uses TRBV7-2 with TRBJ1-1, with a weak D call TRBD1 (6 bases). Germline CDR1 and CDR2: SGHTA and FQGNSA. V lost 4 bases and J lost 5, with 17 bases in between. CDR3 length: 15 residues. The CDR3 region is CASSSQRTGWTEAFF. CDR3 sequence (DNA): TGTGCCAGCAGCTCGCAAAGAACAGGGTGGACTGAAGCTTTCTTT. The variable domain in full, completed from reference TRBV7-2 and TRBJ1-1, reads GAGVSQSPSNKVTEKGKDVELRCDPISGHTALYWYRQSLGQGLEFLIYFQGNSAPDKSGLPSDRFSAERTGGSVSTLTIQRTQQEDSAVYLCASSSQRTGWTEAFFGQGTRLTVV.

The genes are TRBV27 and TRBJ2-3, with D unclear. CDR1 and CDR2 from the germline V gene are MNHEY and SMNVEV (reference sequence). The CDR3 spans 15 residues. V lost 6 bases and J 1 base, leaving 14 bases between the germline ends. CDR3 bases: TGTGCCAGCAGGATCTATTCCCTGGGCACAGATACGCAGTATTTT. Translating it yields CASRIYSLGTDTQYF.

This clone occurred a few times. The chain employs TRBV19 and TRBJ1-1; possibly TRBD1 for D (6 bases). V lost 4 bases and J 4 bases, leaving 16 bases between the germline ends. This CDR3 has 15 residues. Germline V gene lookup returns CDR1 LNHDA and CDR2 SQIVND (reference sequence). The CDR3 loop is CASSTRGHTGTEAFF. In DNA, the CDR3 is TGTGCCAGTAGTACCCGGGGACACACGGGCACTGAAGCTTTCTTT.

The rearrangement links TRBV5-1 to TRBJ2-5, with 11 positions matching TRBD2. Germline CDR1 SGHRS, CDR2 YFSETQ. This CDR3 comprises 15 residues. J was trimmed by 2 bases and V by 2 bases; bases with no gene match: 2. Written as DNA, the CDR3 is TGCGCCAGCAGCTTACTAGCGGGGGCGCAAGAGACCCAGTACTTC. Its protein product is CASSLLAGAQETQYF.

This clone showed up just once. V gene TRBV6-5 combines with J gene TRBJ2-1; the match to TRBD2 covers 8 bases. This CDR3 has 14 residues. Germline lookup yields CDR1 MNHEY and CDR2 SVGAGI. Unmatched junction bases numbered 5, after V lost 6 bases and J lost 4 bases. The CDR3 loop reads CASSSPGGYNEQFF. DNA for the CDR3: TGTGCCAGCAGCTCCCCGGGGGGGTACAATGAGCAGTTCTTC.

The chain couples TRBV5-6 to TRBJ1-2, with 8 bases identical to TRBD1. The CDR3 runs 14 residues. Looked up from germline, CDR1 is SGHDT and CDR2 is YYEEEE. Losses at the gene ends were 4 bases for V and 4 bases for J; bases not matched to a gene: 6. The CDR3: CASSLDRVAYGYTF. As DNA, the CDR3 is TGTGCCAGCAGCCTGGACAGGGTCGCCTATGGCTACACCTTC.

This clone appeared a single time. CDR3 in amino acids: CASRPRSSYEQYF. CDR3 bases: TGTGCCAGTAGACCTAGGAGCTCCTACGAGCAGTACTTC. The rearrangement links TRBV19 to TRBJ2-7, with D unresolved. The V end lost 6 bases, the J end lost 0 bases, and 9 bases lay between the germline ends. The CDR3 runs to 13 residues. Germline V lookup: CDR1 LNHDA, CDR2 SQIVND (reference sequence).

The rearrangement joins TRBV6-2 or TRBV6-3 to TRBJ2-3; D might be TRBD1 (6 bases). Germline V gives CDR1 MNHEY, CDR2 SVGEGT. The length of the CDR3 is 14 residues. Trimming stripped 6 bases from V and 9 bases from J, with 19 bases between. The CDR3 coding sequence is TGTGCCAGCAGCCACGTTCCTCCCCAGGGGACGCAGTATTTT. It translates to CASSHVPPQGTQYF.